This T cell receptor (beta chain) came from a study of Graves' ophthalmopathy and Graves' hyperthyroidism. Hyperthyroidism was new, under 2 months, in patients aged 18 to 65. RNA transcripts were the template, and TCR beta CDR3 regions were amplified from them. The first-round RT-PCR employed HTBI primers together with the Qiagen OneStep RT-PCR kit. A multiplex PCR was then performed as the second round. TCRdb itself ran the multiplex PCR reads through MiXCR, one entry per CDR3 protein. Among around 1.1 million distinct CDR3 sequences, about two fifths were seen once, and the ten largest hold over 8.5%. The germline V gene encodes CDR1 SEHNR and CDR2 FQNEAQ (reference sequence). CDR3 length equals 14 residues. V was clipped by 5 bases and J by 5 bases, with 10 bases between them.

Sequenced sample: peripheral blood or thyroid tissue (not recorded which). This chain links TRBV7-9 with TRBJ1-6; a possible D gene is TRBD1 (6 bases). This receptor was taken from an adult man with Graves' hyperthyroidism. The CDR3 is CASSHRDDNSPLHF. For the CDR3, the DNA is TGTGCCAGCAGCCACAGGGACGATAATTCACCCCTCCACTTT.